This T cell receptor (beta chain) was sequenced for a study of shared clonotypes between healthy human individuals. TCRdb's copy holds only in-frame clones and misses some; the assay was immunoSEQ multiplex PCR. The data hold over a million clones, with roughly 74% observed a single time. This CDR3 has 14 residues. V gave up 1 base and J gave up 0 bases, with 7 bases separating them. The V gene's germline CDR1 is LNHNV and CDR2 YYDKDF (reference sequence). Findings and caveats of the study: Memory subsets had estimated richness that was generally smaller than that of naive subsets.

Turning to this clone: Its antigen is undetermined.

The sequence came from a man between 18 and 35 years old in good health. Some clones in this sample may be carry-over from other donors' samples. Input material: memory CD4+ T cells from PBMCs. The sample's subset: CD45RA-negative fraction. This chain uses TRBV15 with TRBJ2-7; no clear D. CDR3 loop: CATSRGATSYEQYF. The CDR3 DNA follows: TGTGCCACCAGCAGAGGGGCAACCTCCTACGAGCAGTACTTC.